The T cell receptor (beta chain) described here comes from a study of T cells in Graves' hyperthyroidism and ophthalmopathy. General study results and limits: Appearing also in blood were most of the thyroid clonotypes expanded above 0.001. Separating ophthalmopathy from stable hyperthyroidism was achieved by a 13 V-J model.

What was amplified from RNA transcripts were TCR beta CDR3 regions. TCR CDR3 underwent first-round RT-PCR with the HTBI primer set. Each CDR3 protein is one row after TCRdb ran MiXCR on the multiplex PCR reads. The sample lists about 660,000 distinct CDR3 sequences; 45% were seen once. This clonotype has just a few counts. Its antigen remains unidentified. Trimming took off 6 bases at V and 6 bases at J, with 14 bases between the two ends. This CDR3 contains 13 residues. The sample comprised peripheral blood or thyroid tissue (not recorded which). The clonotype comes from an adult man with Graves' disease, either hyperthyroidism or ophthalmopathy (not recorded which). The V and J genes are TRBV12-3 or TRBV12-4 and TRBJ1-1; TRBD1 is a possible D gene (5 bases). The CDR3 spells CASRDGTSSEAFF. CDR3 DNA: TGTGCCAGCAGGGATGGGACCAGCTCTGAAGCTTTCTTT.